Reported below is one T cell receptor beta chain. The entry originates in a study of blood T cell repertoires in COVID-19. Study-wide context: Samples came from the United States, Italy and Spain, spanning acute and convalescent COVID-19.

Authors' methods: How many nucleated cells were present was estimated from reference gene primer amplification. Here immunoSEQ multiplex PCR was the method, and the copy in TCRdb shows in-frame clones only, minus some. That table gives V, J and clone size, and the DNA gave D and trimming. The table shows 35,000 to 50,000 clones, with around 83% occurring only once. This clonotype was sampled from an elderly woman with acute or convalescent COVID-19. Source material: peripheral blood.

The chain's CDR3 is CASSLVGSTEAFF. The CDR3 coding sequence is TGTGCCAGCTCTCTCGTAGGGAGCACTGAAGCTTTCTTT. The chain has TRBV12-3 or TRBV12-4 and TRBJ1-1; D unclear. V was trimmed by 8 bases and J by 4 bases, leaving 14 bases between them. This CDR3 is 13 amino acids long.